These T cell receptor beta chains were read from a single sample in a study of CD8 T cells in Susac syndrome. TCRdb used MiXCR to reprocess the immunoSEQ multiplex PCR reads, holding one entry per CDR3 protein. In the table there are fewer than 350,000 distinct CDR3 sequences, roughly 94% of which are singletons. Sequencing was carried out using CD4+ T cells from PBMCs. The receptor set was obtained from a human donor with multiple sclerosis. Each CDR3 is given with its conserved first and last residue. Each record gives: D gene, V gene, clone size, J gene, CDR3 protein, CDR3 DNA. D genes are given only for firm matches. Size values are once, few and many counts, or a class for expanded clones, and some rows have none.

d_gene: -
v_gene: TRBV2
abundance: -
j_gene: TRBJ1-2
CDR3aa: CASRDLRLIGGYTF
CDR3nt: TGTGCCAGCAGGGACCTTAGATTAATTGGTGGCTACACCTTC

d_gene: TRBD2
v_gene: TRBV5-4
abundance: -
j_gene: TRBJ2-5
CDR3aa: CASSFEGQRGRETQYF
CDR3nt: TGTGCCAGCAGCTTTGAAGGACAGCGGGGGCGAGAGACCCAGTACTTC

d_gene: TRBD2
v_gene: TRBV2
abundance: -
j_gene: TRBJ2-1
CDR3aa: CASSPTSGRYHEQFF
CDR3nt: TGTGCCAGCAGTCCGACTAGCGGGAGGTACCATGAGCAGTTCTTC

d_gene: -
v_gene: TRBV10-1
abundance: -
j_gene: TRBJ1-1
CDR3aa: CASSGDSEAFF
CDR3nt: TGCGCCAGCAGTGGGGACTCAGAAGCTTTCTTT

d_gene: TRBD1
v_gene: TRBV5-1
abundance: -
j_gene: TRBJ1-4
CDR3aa: CASSGTGGVYEKLFF
CDR3nt: TGCGCCAGCAGCGGGACAGGTGGTGTTTATGAAAAACTGTTTTTT

d_gene: -
v_gene: TRBV14
abundance: -
j_gene: TRBJ1-1
CDR3aa: CASSQMAVGTEAFF
CDR3nt: TGTGCCAGCAGCCAAATGGCGGTGGGCACTGAAGCTTTCTTT

d_gene: TRBD1
v_gene: TRBV27
abundance: -
j_gene: TRBJ1-2
CDR3aa: CASSTGQGTGYTF
CDR3nt: TGTGCCAGCAGTACGGGACAGGGGACTGGCTACACCTTC

d_gene: TRBD1
v_gene: TRBV29-1
abundance: few
j_gene: TRBJ1-3
CDR3aa: CSVEEQGIGNTIYF
CDR3nt: TGCAGCGTTGAAGAACAGGGGATAGGGAACACCATATATTTT

d_gene: TRBD1
v_gene: TRBV7-2
abundance: -
j_gene: TRBJ2-2
CDR3aa: CASTLRTGGTGELFF
CDR3nt: TGTGCCAGCACTCTACGGACAGGGGGCACCGGGGAGCTGTTTTTT

d_gene: TRBD1
v_gene: TRBV19
abundance: -
j_gene: TRBJ2-7
CDR3aa: CASSRDRGDLEQYF
CDR3nt: TGTGCCAGTAGCCGGGACAGGGGGGATCTCGAGCAGTACTTC

d_gene: -
v_gene: TRBV19
abundance: -
j_gene: TRBJ1-1
CDR3aa: CASSETANTEAFF
CDR3nt: TGTGCCAGTAGTGAGACAGCGAACACTGAAGCTTTCTTT

d_gene: TRBD2
v_gene: TRBV7-9
abundance: -
j_gene: TRBJ2-2
CDR3aa: CASGTLSGRDNTGELFF
CDR3nt: TGTGCCAGCGGAACCCTTAGCGGGAGGGATAACACCGGGGAGCTGTTTTTT

d_gene: -
v_gene: TRBV19
abundance: -
j_gene: TRBJ1-6
CDR3aa: CASSINSQDDSPLHF
CDR3nt: TGTGCCAGTAGTATAAATTCGCAGGATGATTCACCCCTCCACTTT

d_gene: -
v_gene: TRBV6-2/TRBV6-3
abundance: -
j_gene: TRBJ2-3
CDR3aa: CASSTTLDTQYF
CDR3nt: TGTGCCAGCAGCACCACTCTAGATACGCAGTATTTT

d_gene: TRBD2
v_gene: TRBV11-2
abundance: once
j_gene: TRBJ2-7
CDR3aa: CASSLGPAGGYEQYF
CDR3nt: TGTGCCAGCAGCTTGGGGCCAGCGGGAGGGTACGAGCAGTACTTC

d_gene: TRBD2
v_gene: TRBV18
abundance: -
j_gene: TRBJ2-2
CDR3aa: CASSPPGQRGTGELFF
CDR3nt: TGTGCCAGCTCACCACCGGGGCAGCGGGGGACCGGGGAGCTGTTTTTT

d_gene: -
v_gene: TRBV12-3/TRBV12-4
abundance: -
j_gene: TRBJ2-5
CDR3aa: CASSLRPKETQYF
CDR3nt: TGTGCCAGCAGTTTAAGGCCAAAAGAGACCCAGTACTTC

d_gene: TRBD2
v_gene: TRBV6-2/TRBV6-3
abundance: -
j_gene: TRBJ2-7
CDR3aa: CASSQWTSGNPYEQYF
CDR3nt: TGTGCCAGCAGTCAATGGACTAGCGGGAACCCCTACGAGCAGTACTTC

d_gene: -
v_gene: TRBV7-2
abundance: -
j_gene: TRBJ2-7
CDR3aa: CASSLGGTVSYEQYF
CDR3nt: TGTGCCAGCAGCTTAGGAGGGACGGTATCCTACGAGCAGTACTTC

d_gene: -
v_gene: TRBV7-2
abundance: -
j_gene: TRBJ2-5
CDR3aa: CASSLSEGTQYF
CDR3nt: TGTGCCAGCAGCTTAAGCGAGGGGACCCAGTACTTC

d_gene: TRBD2
v_gene: TRBV6-1
abundance: -
j_gene: TRBJ2-7
CDR3aa: CASSGLLAGLGEQYF
CDR3nt: TGTGCCAGCAGTGGACTACTAGCGGGACTGGGGGAGCAGTACTTC

d_gene: TRBD2
v_gene: TRBV4-1
abundance: -
j_gene: TRBJ2-1
CDR3aa: CASSQGRAGRAGDEQFF
CDR3nt: TGCGCCAGCAGCCAAGGGCGGGCCGGGAGGGCCGGGGATGAGCAGTTCTTC

d_gene: -
v_gene: TRBV7-9
abundance: once
j_gene: TRBJ2-1
CDR3aa: CASSLGLRRDEQFF
CDR3nt: TGTGCCAGCAGCTTGGGCCTCCGAAGGGATGAGCAGTTCTTC

d_gene: TRBD2
v_gene: TRBV10-3
abundance: -
j_gene: TRBJ2-5
CDR3aa: CAISGSGRGQETQYF
CDR3nt: TGTGCCATCAGTGGTAGCGGGAGAGGACAAGAGACCCAGTACTTC

d_gene: -
v_gene: TRBV2
abundance: -
j_gene: TRBJ1-5
CDR3aa: CASSGQGMGNQPQHF
CDR3nt: TGTGCCAGCAGTGGCCAAGGGATGGGCAATCAGCCCCAGCATTTT

d_gene: TRBD1
v_gene: TRBV15
abundance: -
j_gene: TRBJ2-5
CDR3aa: CATSGTGVGETQYF
CDR3nt: TGTGCCACCAGCGGAACAGGGGTGGGAGAGACCCAGTACTTC

d_gene: -
v_gene: TRBV12-3/TRBV12-4
abundance: -
j_gene: TRBJ2-7
CDR3aa: CASSFSSFRADTYEQYF
CDR3nt: TGTGCCAGCAGTTTCTCCTCTTTCCGGGCTGACACCTACGAGCAGTACTTC

d_gene: TRBD2
v_gene: TRBV3-1
abundance: -
j_gene: TRBJ2-5
CDR3aa: CASSQLAGEETQYF
CDR3nt: TGTGCCAGCAGCCAACTAGCGGGAGAGGAGACCCAGTACTTC

d_gene: TRBD2
v_gene: TRBV5-4
abundance: -
j_gene: TRBJ2-3
CDR3aa: CASSLGGREDPTDTQYF
CDR3nt: TGTGCCAGCAGCTTGGGGGGGCGGGAGGACCCCACAGATACGCAGTATTTT

d_gene: TRBD1
v_gene: TRBV19
abundance: once
j_gene: TRBJ2-7
CDR3aa: CASSARQGPREQYF
CDR3nt: TGTGCCAGTAGTGCCCGACAGGGTCCGCGGGAGCAGTACTTC

d_gene: TRBD2
v_gene: TRBV7-2
abundance: -
j_gene: TRBJ2-1
CDR3aa: CASSSTRTSYNEQFF
CDR3nt: TGTGCCAGCAGCTCTACGAGGACTAGCTACAATGAGCAGTTCTTC

d_gene: TRBD2
v_gene: TRBV30
abundance: -
j_gene: TRBJ2-3
CDR3aa: CAWSRSRRGVFGDTQYF
CDR3nt: TGTGCCTGGAGTCGTAGTCGGCGGGGGGTCTTCGGAGATACGCAGTATTTT

d_gene: TRBD2
v_gene: TRBV5-1
abundance: -
j_gene: TRBJ2-1
CDR3aa: CASSFTSGVSNEQFF
CDR3nt: TGCGCCAGCAGCTTTACTAGCGGGGTATCCAATGAGCAGTTCTTC

d_gene: -
v_gene: TRBV18
abundance: -
j_gene: TRBJ2-1
CDR3aa: CASSTGQGEQFF
CDR3nt: TGTGCCAGCTCTACCGGCCAGGGAGAGCAGTTCTTC

d_gene: -
v_gene: TRBV28
abundance: -
j_gene: TRBJ1-1
CDR3aa: CASSPYTGFEAFF
CDR3nt: TGTGCCAGCAGTCCTTACACAGGGTTTGAAGCTTTCTTT

d_gene: -
v_gene: TRBV19
abundance: -
j_gene: TRBJ2-7
CDR3aa: CASSSRLSGSSYEQYF
CDR3nt: TGTGCCAGTAGTTCCCGTCTTAGCGGTAGCTCCTACGAGCAGTACTTC

d_gene: TRBD1
v_gene: TRBV7-9
abundance: -
j_gene: TRBJ1-2
CDR3aa: CASRDPGQGNYGYTF
CDR3nt: TGTGCCAGCAGGGACCCGGGACAGGGGAACTATGGCTACACCTTC

d_gene: TRBD1
v_gene: TRBV11-3
abundance: -
j_gene: TRBJ1-2
CDR3aa: CASSSGQAANYGYTF
CDR3nt: TGTGCCAGCAGCTCGGGACAGGCAGCTAACTATGGCTACACCTTC

d_gene: -
v_gene: TRBV20-1
abundance: -
j_gene: TRBJ1-6
CDR3aa: CSARRPFTGLNSPLHF
CDR3nt: TGCAGTGCTAGACGCCCCTTTACAGGGCTCAATTCACCCCTCCACTTT

d_gene: -
v_gene: TRBV20-1
abundance: -
j_gene: TRBJ2-2
CDR3aa: CSASGNEGPGSTGELFF
CDR3nt: TGCAGTGCTAGTGGGAACGAGGGACCGGGAAGCACCGGGGAGCTGTTTTTT

d_gene: -
v_gene: TRBV7-6
abundance: once
j_gene: TRBJ2-5
CDR3aa: CASSLAHTSGETQYF
CDR3nt: TGTGCCAGCAGCTTAGCACATACTAGTGGGGAGACCCAGTACTTC

d_gene: -
v_gene: TRBV7-2
abundance: -
j_gene: TRBJ2-5
CDR3aa: CASSFSPQAETQYF
CDR3nt: TGTGCCAGCAGTTTTTCACCCCAGGCAGAGACCCAGTACTTC

d_gene: -
v_gene: TRBV6-1
abundance: -
j_gene: TRBJ1-4
CDR3aa: CASSGQRNEKLFF
CDR3nt: TGTGCCAGCAGTGGACAGAGGAATGAAAAACTGTTTTTT

d_gene: TRBD1
v_gene: TRBV29-1
abundance: -
j_gene: TRBJ2-1
CDR3aa: CSVEVGQGINEQFF
CDR3nt: TGCAGCGTTGAAGTGGGACAGGGGATCAATGAGCAGTTCTTC

d_gene: -
v_gene: TRBV6-5
abundance: -
j_gene: TRBJ2-7
CDR3aa: CASKRGLEQYF
CDR3nt: TGTGCCAGCAAGAGGGGGTTGGAGCAGTACTTC